This T cell receptor beta chain was captured by sequencing in a study of graft-versus-host responses after intestinal transplantation (dated by TCRdb to 2020 to 2022). Turning to the overall study: The transplants that recipients got were multivisceral, liver-intestinal, or isolated intestinal. Every recipient was given anti-thymocyte globulin induction, followed by approximately 3 years of maintenance tacrolimus and steroids. Bulk TCR-beta CDR3 sequencing was used to track graft-versus-host and host-versus-graft alloreactive T cell clones in the graft, circulation and bone marrow after intestinal transplantation. To identify alloreactive clones, pre-transplant mixed lymphocyte reaction products were sequenced and then compared with unstimulated pre-transplant donor and recipient T cells. Of the roughly 23 intestinal transplant recipients enrolled in the cohort, one of whom was a retransplant, 3 patients without pretransplant specimens were excluded. Donor T cell macrochimerism was defined as a peak of at least 4% donor T cells among recipient peripheral blood mononuclear cells. Instead of going to the commercial service, samples from a few later patients were sequenced in-house on an Illumina MiSeq and processed with MiXCR. Summary of the overall study and its limitations: Patients with donor T cell macrochimerism had high GvH to HvG T cell clonal ratios in their allografts. Early after transplant, peak levels of circulating GvH clones were found to be associated with declines in HvG clones. GvH clones turned up in recipient bone marrow, with some appearing earlier in ileal mucosa or blood, a pattern consistent with an intestinal mucosal origin. Conclusions were limited by the relatively low number and heterogeneity of intestinal transplant patients.

Libraries were prepared through the immunoSEQ multiplex PCR assay. For most patients, genomic DNA was isolated with the Qiagen DNeasy Blood and Tissue Kit and shipped frozen to Adaptive Biotechnologies for TCR sequencing. High-throughput TCR-beta CDR3 sequencing of genomic DNA from most patients was performed by Adaptive Biotechnologies. The study's processing was this. Adaptive's ImmunoSEQ software was the source of the TCR sequencing data for 18 patients, while a few other patients were processed with MiXCR and VDJtools. CD4 versus CD8 sorting errors were corrected by removing sequences found in both subsets at a frequency ratio below 5:1. Because the origin of CDR3 nucleotide sequences shared between donor and recipient could not be assigned, those sequences were removed. To count as alloreactive, a clone needed at least 2-fold expansion over unstimulated cells and a minimum CFSE-low frequency of 0.002% (template counts) or 0.001% (read counts). Mappable clones were those detected in sequenced pre-transplant spleen, lymph node, or MLR CFSE-low populations of the donor or recipient. The cumulative frequency of alloreactive clones was calculated as a percentage of all sequences, weighted by copy number. The clones in this table, taken by TCRdb from immuneACCESS, are in-frame only. Not every clone is retained; where verified, under half of the shortfall comes from an unresolved V gene, and the cause of the rest is unknown. D and trimming come from the DNA, and the V and J calls and clone size come from that table. The sample profile shows fewer than 90,000 clones; approximately 94% of them were found once. The leading ten clones occupy about 0.2% of the sample.

The CDR1 and CDR2 encoded by the germline V gene (reference sequence) are SGHKS and YYEKEE. From cysteine to phenylalanine, the CDR3 is 15 amino acids long. Of the read, only the CDR3 DNA is kept; its 45 bases are in frame from base 1. V and J lose 0 bases and 1 base, and a span of 8 bases separates them. The time point tag for this specimen amounts to: cells obtained before transplantation from donor or recipient. CD3+CD4+ and CD3+CD8+ populations were FACS-sorted from unstimulated pre-transplant donor and recipient cells taken from spleen or lymph nodes. Worth noting for this clone: What antigen it recognizes has not been identified. Base-call qualities are not available, and no considerably larger clone is one nucleotide away.

The sequence is built from TRBV5-5 and TRBJ1-3; the D gene is not confidently resolved. The sample consisted of unstimulated CD4+ T cells sorted from spleen or lymph node cells, taken before transplant. The clonotype was recovered from a human donor who was the organ donor for an intestinal transplant. The CDR3 region reads CASSLAPASGNTIYF. The nucleotide sequence is given as TGTGCCAGCAGCTTGGCTCCAGCATCTGGAAACACCATATATTTT.